This is a list of T cell receptor beta chains from one sample in a study of CD4 T cells in relation to SARS-CoV-2 and coronaviruses. No antigens are known for them. Profiled with immunoSEQ multiplex PCR; TCRdb holds only in-frame clones, not every one. The sample has some 16,000 clones; over 60% are singletons. Sequencing was performed on CD4+ T cells from PBMCs, cultured in vitro. The receptor source for this set is a human donor in good health. CDR3s include the opening cysteine and the closing phenylalanine or tryptophan. A D gene is named only where the DNA matches it firmly. Size values are once, few and many counts, or a class for expanded clones, and some rows have none.

clone size: -; V gene: TRBV29-1; CDR3 length: 10; J gene: TRBJ1-1; D gene: -; CDR3 protein: CSVANTEAFF; CDR3 DNA: TGCAGCGTTGCGAACACTGAAGCTTTCTTT
clone size: -; V gene: TRBV10-3; CDR3 length: 16; J gene: TRBJ2-7; D gene: -; CDR3 protein: CAISGFRGLSSYEQYF; CDR3 DNA: TGTGCCATCAGTGGTTTTCGCGGGTTGAGCTCCTACGAGCAGTACTTC
clone size: -; V gene: TRBV24-1; CDR3 length: 13; J gene: TRBJ2-2; D gene: -; CDR3 protein: CATSAGGTGELFF; CDR3 DNA: TGTGCCACCAGTGCCGGAGGGACCGGGGAGCTGTTTTTT
clone size: -; V gene: TRBV24-1; CDR3 length: 16; J gene: TRBJ2-1; D gene: TRBD2; CDR3 protein: CATSDWGGSLRDEQFF; CDR3 DNA: TGTGCCACCAGTGATTGGGGCGGGAGTCTGAGGGATGAGCAGTTCTTC
clone size: -; V gene: TRBV5-1; CDR3 length: 14; J gene: TRBJ1-2; D gene: TRBD1; CDR3 protein: CASSSGTGSDGYTF; CDR3 DNA: TGCGCCAGCAGCTCCGGGACAGGATCTGATGGCTACACCTTC
clone size: -; V gene: TRBV7-9; CDR3 length: 15; J gene: TRBJ1-1; D gene: -; CDR3 protein: CASSPEGGMKTEAFF; CDR3 DNA: TGTGCCAGCAGCCCGGAGGGGGGGATGAAGACTGAAGCTTTCTTT
clone size: -; V gene: TRBV14; CDR3 length: 16; J gene: TRBJ2-3; D gene: TRBD1; CDR3 protein: CASSLPGQISTDTQYF; CDR3 DNA: TGTGCCAGCAGCCTACCGGGACAGATAAGCACAGATACGCAGTATTTT
clone size: few; V gene: TRBV4-2; CDR3 length: 17; J gene: TRBJ2-7; D gene: -; CDR3 protein: CASSQDPPTSFSYEQYF; CDR3 DNA: TGTGCCAGCAGCCAAGATCCCCCTACTAGCTTCTCCTACGAGCAGTACTTC
clone size: -; V gene: TRBV5-1; CDR3 length: 16; J gene: TRBJ1-4; D gene: -; CDR3 protein: CASSLMVSGVNEKLFF; CDR3 DNA: TGCGCCAGCAGCTTGATGGTGTCAGGGGTTAATGAAAAACTGTTTTTT
clone size: -; V gene: TRBV7-2; CDR3 length: 14; J gene: TRBJ1-2; D gene: -; CDR3 protein: CASSPGGQSYGYTF; CDR3 DNA: TGTGCCAGCAGCCCGGGGGGGCAGTCCTATGGCTACACCTTC
clone size: -; V gene: TRBV2; CDR3 length: 14; J gene: TRBJ2-2; D gene: -; CDR3 protein: CASRLTGSTGELFF; CDR3 DNA: TGTGCCAGCAGGCTTACAGGGAGTACCGGGGAGCTGTTTTTT
clone size: -; V gene: TRBV7-9; CDR3 length: 15; J gene: TRBJ2-7; D gene: -; CDR3 protein: CASSYLTGDPYEQYF; CDR3 DNA: TGTGCCAGCAGCTATTTAACGGGGGACCCCTACGAGCAGTACTTC
clone size: -; V gene: TRBV10-3; CDR3 length: 15; J gene: TRBJ1-1; D gene: -; CDR3 protein: CAISESEARNTEAFF; CDR3 DNA: TGTGCCATCAGTGAGTCGGAGGCCCGGAACACTGAAGCTTTCTTT
clone size: -; V gene: TRBV5-8; CDR3 length: 15; J gene: TRBJ1-2; D gene: TRBD1; CDR3 protein: CASGTGLDTNYGYTF; CDR3 DNA: TGTGCCAGCGGGACAGGGTTAGACACTAACTATGGCTACACCTTC
clone size: once; V gene: TRBV5-6; CDR3 length: 14; J gene: TRBJ2-5; D gene: -; CDR3 protein: CASSRRTGGETQYF; CDR3 DNA: TGTGCCAGCAGCCGAAGGACAGGAGGGGAGACCCAGTACTTC
clone size: -; V gene: TRBV6-6; CDR3 length: 12; J gene: TRBJ1-1; D gene: -; CDR3 protein: CASKGMNTEAFF; CDR3 DNA: TGTGCCAGCAAAGGAATGAACACTGAAGCTTTCTTT
clone size: -; V gene: TRBV4-1; CDR3 length: 16; J gene: TRBJ2-2; D gene: TRBD1; CDR3 protein: CASSQETGANTGELFF; CDR3 DNA: TGCGCCAGCAGCCAAGAGACAGGGGCCAACACCGGGGAGCTGTTTTTT
clone size: once; V gene: TRBV13; CDR3 length: 17; J gene: TRBJ2-2; D gene: TRBD1; CDR3 protein: CASSFRRGTGFTGELFF; CDR3 DNA: TGTGCCAGCAGCTTCAGACGGGGGACAGGGTTCACCGGGGAGCTGTTTTTT